This T cell receptor (beta chain) is drawn from a study of metastatic and nonmetastatic thyroid tumors. In the study overall: Repertoire data that came from the blood and tumor or nodule tissue of malignant and benign thyroid patients were compared. Study results and limitations: The study reportedly found significantly higher TCR beta diversity in malignant thyroid tumors than benign nodules, in blood and tumor.

This CDR3 comprises 14 residues. The V gene's germline CDR1 is LNHDA and CDR2 SQIVND (reference sequence). Trimming stripped 3 bases from V and 1 base from J, with 6 bases between. How the authors handled the data: Variation in CDR3 across clinicopathological groups served as the basis for constructing a distant-metastasis classifier in papillary thyroid cancer. TCRdb re-processed the PCR reads through MiXCR. Here the V and J calls rest on TCRdb's processing, not on the authors' analysis. The table lists roughly 90,000 clones, 15% of them singletons. Patients were all untreated before their thyroid surgery. This clone was counted at least ten times. Antigen: not known.

This sequence joins TRBV19 and TRBJ1-4, with no clear D. The source of this sequence is a female donor with papillary thyroid cancer or a benign thyroid nodule (not recorded which). Some clones in this sample may be carry-over from other donors' samples. Sequenced input: blood. The CDR3 sequence: CASSIVGTNEKLFF. CDR3 DNA: TGTGCCAGTAGTATCGTTGGAACTAATGAAAAACTGTTTTTT.